The T cell receptor (beta chain) under discussion was sequenced for a study of PD-1 blockade in classical Hodgkin lymphoma (dated by TCRdb to about 2020). Looking at the study overall: Nivolumab dosing was 3 mg/kg intravenously every 2 weeks, continuing until either disease progression or unacceptable toxicity. A peripheral blood immune signature of response to PD-1 blockade in classical Hodgkin lymphoma was defined using TCR beta sequencing and CyTOF. Points the paper makes about the study in general: Newly diagnosed patients were reported to have lower baseline TCR diversity than healthy donors, and relapsed/refractory patients were reported to have lower baseline TCR diversity still. Trial patients achieving complete response had baseline diversity similar to newly diagnosed patients, whereas partial responders and progressors had significantly lower diversity. The study was limited to a single clinical trial cohort, and causes of repertoire differences, possibly disease activity or prior therapy, remained undefined. By C4D1, a significant rise was seen in CD4+ TCR diversity but not in CD8+ TCR diversity (p=0.0027 vs p=0.16), and the rise was most apparent among complete responders (p=0.02). Diversity was lower in patients who began nivolumab less than 1 year after ASCT, so these patients were left out of later analyses to avoid confounding by immune reconstitution.

Comment on this clone: Its binding antigen is unknown. Base qualities are missing; no much larger clone stands one base away.

From the germline V gene (reference sequence), CDR1 is MNHNY and CDR2 is SVGAGI. Including the terminal cysteine and phenylalanine, the CDR3 comprises 14 residues. The retained sequence is limited to the CDR3, 42 bases, with the frame set at the first base. V lost 4 bases and J lost 6 bases; the stretch between them is 15 bases long. This specimen's time point label, per the study, means: cycle 4 day 1 (C4D1), after more than five weeks of nivolumab. Relapse after autologous stem cell transplantation had occurred in all trial patients, and cohorts A, B and C were distinguished by prior brentuximab vedotin exposure. A total of roughly 57 patients with relapsed/refractory classical Hodgkin lymphoma made up the trial cohort, and each patient's best overall response was complete response, partial response or progressive disease. In the multi-cohort phase II CheckMate 205 trial, trial patients received single-agent nivolumab. An independent review committee assessed best overall response by applying the 2007 International Working Group response criteria. PBMCs from the trial were collected at three points: immediately before nivolumab initiation (C1D1), and during therapy at cycle 2 day 1 and cycle 4 day 1. Peripheral blood was collected in 8 mL Vacutainer Cell Preparation Tubes, from which PBMCs were isolated by centrifugation and then cryopreserved.

Genomic DNA was isolated using the Qiagen DNeasy kit from unsorted PBMCs as well as from negatively selected CD4+ and CD8+ fractions. Using primers that anneal to V and J segments, immunoSEQ multiplex PCR amplified the TCR beta CDR3 regions. Amplification bias was minimized using a synthetic immune receptor repertoire, and residual bias was removed computationally after sequencing. In the authors' own workflow: Custom Python scripts were used to quantify repertoire diversity as the Shannon entropy index. Unsorted, CD4+ and CD8+ repertoires were analyzed separately, except in combined analyses where CD4+ and CD8+ sequences were merged in silico. A clone counted as expanded when the clone's frequency after treatment rose at least 2-fold relative to C1D1, and clones undetected at baseline were given a pseudocount of 0.5. Singleton clones were defined as clones with 0 or 1 copy at C1D1, and non-singleton clones were defined as clones with 2 or more copies. Clones expanded in unsorted samples were annotated as CD4+, CD8+ or unknown by matching protein sequences in sorted samples from the same patient. Wilcoxon tests were applied to paired samples to test diversity changes from C1D1 to C4D1. This is the immuneACCESS table as TCRdb keeps it, with only in-frame sequences that have V and J called. A part of the clones is gone; compared with another copy, unresolved V genes explain less than half, and the rest is unexplained. That table furnishes V, J and clone size, whereas the DNA furnished D and trimming. This sample is represented by nearly 25,000 clones; approximately 68% of them were singletons. 25% to 30% of the sample is in the top ten clones.

The sequence came from a human donor with classical Hodgkin lymphoma. This chain is built from TRBV6-6 and TRBJ1-1, and perhaps TRBD1 as D gene, on 5 matching bases. Sequencing used peripheral blood mononuclear cells (PBMCs), obtained before the fourth cycle of nivolumab. The nucleotide sequence reads as follows: TGTGCCAGCAGTTTAAACACCGGGGGGGCTGAAGCTTTCTTT. This sequence encodes CASSLNTGGAEAFF.